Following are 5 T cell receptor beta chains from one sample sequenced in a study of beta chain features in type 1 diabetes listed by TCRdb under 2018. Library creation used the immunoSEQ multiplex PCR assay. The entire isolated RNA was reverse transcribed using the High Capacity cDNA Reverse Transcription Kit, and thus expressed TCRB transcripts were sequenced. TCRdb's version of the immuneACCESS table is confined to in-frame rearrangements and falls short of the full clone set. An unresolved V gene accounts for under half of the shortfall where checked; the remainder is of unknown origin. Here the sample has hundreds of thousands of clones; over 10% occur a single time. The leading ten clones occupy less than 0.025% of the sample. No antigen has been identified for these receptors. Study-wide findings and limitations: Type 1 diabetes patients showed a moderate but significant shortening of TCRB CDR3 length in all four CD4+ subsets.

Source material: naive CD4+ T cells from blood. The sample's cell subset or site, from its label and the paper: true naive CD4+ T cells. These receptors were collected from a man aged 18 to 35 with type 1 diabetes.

The CDR3 reads CASSGTQGATNEKLFF. DNA for the CDR3: TGTGCCAGCAGTGGGACACAGGGGGCAACTAATGAAAAACTGTTTTTT. The rearrangement joins TRBV25-1 to TRBJ1-4; 8 nucleotides line up with TRBD1. From germline, CDR1 is MGHDK and CDR2 SYGVNS. The CDR3 is 16 amino acids. V was pared by 4 bases and J by 0 bases, with 4 bases of the junction left unmatched.

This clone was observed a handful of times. The CDR3 DNA is TGTGCCTGGAGTGTTTTAGGGAGGAATTCACCCCTCCACTTT. This translates into CAWSVLGRNSPLHF. This rearrangement joins TRBV30 to TRBJ1-6; D not resolved. The CDR3 sequence is 14 residues long. Germline CDR1 is GTSNPN and CDR2 is SVGIG (reference sequence). V lost 0 bases, J lost 7 bases, and 10 bases lay in between.

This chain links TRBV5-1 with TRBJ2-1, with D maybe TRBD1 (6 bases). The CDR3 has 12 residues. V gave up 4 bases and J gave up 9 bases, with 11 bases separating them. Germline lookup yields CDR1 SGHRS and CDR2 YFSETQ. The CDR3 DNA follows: TGCGCCAGCAGCCCCCAGGGGAGTGAGCAGTTCTTC. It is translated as CASSPQGSEQFF. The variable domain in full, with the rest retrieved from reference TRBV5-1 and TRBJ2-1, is KAGVTQTPRYLIKTRGQQVTLSCSPISGHRSVSWYQQTPGQGLQFLFEYFSETQRNKGNFPGRFSGRQFSNSRSEMNVSTLELGDSALYLCASSPQGSEQFFGPGTRLTVL.

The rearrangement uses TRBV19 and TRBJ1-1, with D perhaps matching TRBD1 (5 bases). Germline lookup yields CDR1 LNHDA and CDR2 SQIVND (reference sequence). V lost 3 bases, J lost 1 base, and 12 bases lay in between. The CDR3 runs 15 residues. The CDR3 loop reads CASSIYAGTNTEAFF. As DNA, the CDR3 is TGTGCCAGTAGTATTTATGCAGGGACGAACACTGAAGCTTTCTTT.

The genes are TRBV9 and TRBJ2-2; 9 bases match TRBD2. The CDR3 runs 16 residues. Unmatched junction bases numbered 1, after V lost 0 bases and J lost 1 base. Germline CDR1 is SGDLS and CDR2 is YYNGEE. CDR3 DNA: TGTGCCAGCAGCGTAGTAGCGGGGGAGAACACCGGGGAGCTGTTTTTT. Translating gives CASSVVAGENTGELFF.